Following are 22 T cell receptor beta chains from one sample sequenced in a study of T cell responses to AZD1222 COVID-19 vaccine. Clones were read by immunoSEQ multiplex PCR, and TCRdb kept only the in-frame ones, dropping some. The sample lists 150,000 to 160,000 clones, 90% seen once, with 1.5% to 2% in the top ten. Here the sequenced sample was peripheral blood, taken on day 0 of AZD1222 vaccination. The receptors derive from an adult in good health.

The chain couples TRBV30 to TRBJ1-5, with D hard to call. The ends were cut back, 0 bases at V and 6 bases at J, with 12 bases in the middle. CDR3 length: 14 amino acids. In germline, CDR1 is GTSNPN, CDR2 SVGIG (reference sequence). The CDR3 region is CAWSVGREGQPQHF. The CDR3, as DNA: TGTGCCTGGAGTGTTGGTAGGGAGGGTCAGCCCCAGCATTTT.

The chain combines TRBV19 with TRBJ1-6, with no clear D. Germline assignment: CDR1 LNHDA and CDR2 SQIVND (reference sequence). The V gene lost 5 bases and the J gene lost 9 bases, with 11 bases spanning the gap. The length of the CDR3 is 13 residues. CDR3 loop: CASSPETGSPLHF. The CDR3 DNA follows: TGTGCCAGTAGTCCCGAGACCGGTTCACCCCTCCACTTT. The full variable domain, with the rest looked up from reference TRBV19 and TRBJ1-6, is DGGITQSPKYLFRKEGQNVTLSCEQNLNHDAMYWYRQDPGQGLRLIYYSQIVNDFQKGDIAEGYSVSREKKESFPLTVTSAQKNPTAFYLCASSPETGSPLHFGNGTRLTVT.

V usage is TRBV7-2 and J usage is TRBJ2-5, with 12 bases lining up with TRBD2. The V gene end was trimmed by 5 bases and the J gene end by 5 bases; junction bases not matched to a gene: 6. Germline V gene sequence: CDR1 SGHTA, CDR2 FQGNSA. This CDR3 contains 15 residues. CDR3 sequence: CASSTTSGSWETQYF. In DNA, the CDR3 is TGTGCCAGCAGCACGACTAGCGGGAGTTGGGAGACCCAGTACTTC.

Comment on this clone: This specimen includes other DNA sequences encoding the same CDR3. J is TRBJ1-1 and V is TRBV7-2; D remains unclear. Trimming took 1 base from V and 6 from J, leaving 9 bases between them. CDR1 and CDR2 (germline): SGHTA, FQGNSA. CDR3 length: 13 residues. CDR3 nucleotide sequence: TGTGCCAGCAGCTTAGTGGGAGGGTCTGAAGCTTTCTTT. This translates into CASSLVGGSEAFF.

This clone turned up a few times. The CDR3 DNA sequence: TGTGCCAGCAGTTTACTGGGCCAGGGGAACTATAATTCACCCCTCCACTTT. This codes for CASSLLGQGNYNSPLHF. This chain links TRBV28 with TRBJ1-6, with D possibly being TRBD1 (6 bases). V gave up 2 bases and J gave up 3 bases, with 14 bases separating them. Germline V gives CDR1 MDHEN, CDR2 SYDVKM. CDR3 length: 17 amino acids.

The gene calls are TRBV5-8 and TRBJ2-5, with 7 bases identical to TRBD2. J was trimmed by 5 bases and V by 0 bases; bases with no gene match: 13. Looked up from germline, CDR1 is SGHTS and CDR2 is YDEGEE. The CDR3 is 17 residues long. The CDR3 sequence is CASSLERTREPRETQYF. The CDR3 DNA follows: TGTGCCAGCAGCTTGGAAAGGACTAGGGAACCCAGGGAGACCCAGTACTTC.

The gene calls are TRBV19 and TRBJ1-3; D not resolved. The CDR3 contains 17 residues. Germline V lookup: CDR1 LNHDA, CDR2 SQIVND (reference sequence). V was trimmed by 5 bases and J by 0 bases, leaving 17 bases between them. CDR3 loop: CASSVTEPRRSGNTIYF. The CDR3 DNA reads TGTGCCAGTAGTGTGACGGAACCTCGCCGCTCTGGAAACACCATATATTTT.

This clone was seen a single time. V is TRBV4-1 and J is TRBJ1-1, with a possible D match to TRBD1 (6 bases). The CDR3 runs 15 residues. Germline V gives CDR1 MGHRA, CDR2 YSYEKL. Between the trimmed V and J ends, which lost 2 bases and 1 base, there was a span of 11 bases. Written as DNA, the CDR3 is TGCGCCAGCAGCCAATACAGGGAGGGGAACACTGAAGCTTTCTTT. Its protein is CASSQYREGNTEAFF.

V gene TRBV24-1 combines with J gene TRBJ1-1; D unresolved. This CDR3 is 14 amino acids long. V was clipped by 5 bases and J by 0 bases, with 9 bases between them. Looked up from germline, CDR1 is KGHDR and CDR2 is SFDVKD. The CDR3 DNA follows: TGTGCCACCAGTGCCCAGAAGATGAACACTGAAGCTTTCTTT. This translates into CATSAQKMNTEAFF.

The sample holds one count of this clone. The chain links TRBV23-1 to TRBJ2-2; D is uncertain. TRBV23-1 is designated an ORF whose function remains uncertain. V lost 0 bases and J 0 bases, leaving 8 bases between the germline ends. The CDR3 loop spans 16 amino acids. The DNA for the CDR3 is TGCGCCAGCAGTCAATCTAGCCTTGCGAACACCGGGGAGCTGTTTTTT. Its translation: CASSQSSLANTGELFF.

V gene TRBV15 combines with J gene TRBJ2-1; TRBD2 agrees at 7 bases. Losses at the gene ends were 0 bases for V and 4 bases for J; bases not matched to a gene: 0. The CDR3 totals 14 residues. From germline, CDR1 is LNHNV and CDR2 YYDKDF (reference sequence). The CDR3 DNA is TGTGCCACCAGCAGAGAGGGGGGGTACAATGAGCAGTTCTTC. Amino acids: CATSREGGYNEQFF.

As DNA, the CDR3 is TGCGCCAGCAGCCAAGATGCATTGGGTCAGCGGACTGAAGCTTTCTTT. Amino acid sequence: CASSQDALGQRTEAFF. The rearrangement uses TRBV4-1 and TRBJ1-1, with D uncertain. The CDR3 consists of 16 residues. Germline CDR1 MGHRA, CDR2 YSYEKL. Trimming shortened V by 0 bases and J by 5 bases, and 16 bases separated the two germline ends.

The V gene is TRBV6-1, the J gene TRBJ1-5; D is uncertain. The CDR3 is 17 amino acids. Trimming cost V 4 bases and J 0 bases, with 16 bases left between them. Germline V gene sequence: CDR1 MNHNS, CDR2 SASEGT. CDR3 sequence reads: CASSVLHPGNSNQPQHF. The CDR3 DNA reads TGTGCCAGCAGTGTCTTACACCCTGGAAATAGCAATCAGCCCCAGCATTTT.

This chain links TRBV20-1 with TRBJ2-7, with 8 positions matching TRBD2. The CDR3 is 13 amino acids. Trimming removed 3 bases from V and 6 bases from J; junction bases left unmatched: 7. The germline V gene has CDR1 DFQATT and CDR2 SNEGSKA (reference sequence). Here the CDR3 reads CSASSGNPTEQYF. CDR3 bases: TGCAGTGCTAGTAGCGGGAACCCTACCGAGCAGTACTTC.

CDR3 coding DNA: TGTGCCACCAGCAGAGGGACAGGGGGTCCAGCTAACTATGGCTACACCTTC. It translates to CATSRGTGGPANYGYTF. The chain links TRBV15 to TRBJ1-2, with TRBD1 identical over 10 bases. J gave up 0 bases and V 1 base, and 5 bases lay outside the gene matches. This CDR3 is built from 17 residues. Per the germline V gene, CDR1 is LNHNV and CDR2 is YYDKDF (reference sequence).

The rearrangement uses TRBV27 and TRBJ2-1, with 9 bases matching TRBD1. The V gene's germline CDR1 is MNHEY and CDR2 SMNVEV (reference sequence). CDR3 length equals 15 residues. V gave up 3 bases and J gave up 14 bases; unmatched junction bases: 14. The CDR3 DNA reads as TGTGCCAGCAGTTTCCGTCCCGGGACAGGGAACGGTGAGTTCTTC. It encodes CASSFRPGTGNGEFF.

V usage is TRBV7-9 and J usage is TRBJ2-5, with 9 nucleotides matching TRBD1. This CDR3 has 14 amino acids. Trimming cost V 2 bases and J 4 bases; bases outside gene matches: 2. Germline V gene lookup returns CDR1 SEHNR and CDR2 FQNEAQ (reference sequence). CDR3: CASSLTTGGETQYF. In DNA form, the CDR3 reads TGTGCCAGCAGCTTAACGACAGGGGGAGAGACCCAGTACTTC.

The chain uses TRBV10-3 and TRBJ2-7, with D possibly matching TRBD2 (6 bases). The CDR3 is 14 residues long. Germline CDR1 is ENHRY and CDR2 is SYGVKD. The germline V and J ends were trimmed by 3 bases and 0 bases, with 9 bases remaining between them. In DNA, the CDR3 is TGTGCCATCAGTGAACCGGGAGACTCCTACGAGCAGTACTTC. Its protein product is CAISEPGDSYEQYF.

CDR3 loop: CASRAWPPQGASGPEAFF. The CDR3 DNA follows: TGTGCCAGCAGGGCATGGCCCCCACAGGGGGCTAGCGGACCTGAAGCTTTCTTT. The chain joins TRBV7-9 to TRBJ1-1, with 9 nucleotides matching TRBD1. This CDR3 spans 18 amino acids. J gave up 6 bases and V 6 bases, and 20 bases lay outside the gene matches. Germline-derived CDR1 and CDR2 are SEHNR and FQNEAQ (reference sequence).

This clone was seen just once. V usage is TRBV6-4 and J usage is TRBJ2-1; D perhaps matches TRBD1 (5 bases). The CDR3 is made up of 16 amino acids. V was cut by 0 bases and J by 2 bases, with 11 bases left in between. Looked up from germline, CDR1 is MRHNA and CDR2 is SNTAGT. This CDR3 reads CASSDSGLPPYNEQFF. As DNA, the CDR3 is TGTGCCAGCAGTGACTCGGGGCTACCTCCCTACAATGAGCAGTTCTTC.

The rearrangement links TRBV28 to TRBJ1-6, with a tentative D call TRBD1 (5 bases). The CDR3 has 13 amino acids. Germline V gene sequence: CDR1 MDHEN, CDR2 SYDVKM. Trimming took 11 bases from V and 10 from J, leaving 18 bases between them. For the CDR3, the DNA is TGTGCCTGCGGGGGTCGGGTGTACTCACCCCTCCACTTT. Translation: CACGGRVYSPLHF.

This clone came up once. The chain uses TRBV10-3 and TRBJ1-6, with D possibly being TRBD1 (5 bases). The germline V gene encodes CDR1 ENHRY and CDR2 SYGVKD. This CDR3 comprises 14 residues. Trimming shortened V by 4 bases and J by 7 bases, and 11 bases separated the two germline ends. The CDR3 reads CAISGGDYNSPLHF. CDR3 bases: TGTGCCATCAGTGGTGGGGACTACAATTCACCCCTCCACTTT.